The clone carrying this T cell receptor (beta chain) was picked up one time. The target antigen is unknown. Here immunoSEQ multiplex PCR was the method, and the copy in TCRdb shows in-frame clones only, minus some. This table holds approximately 1.5 million clones, approximately 98% found once. This entry is derived from a study of shared clonotypes between healthy human individuals. Study-wide results and caveats: With few donors, the genetic and exposure-history diversity represented was limited. What naive subsets generally showed was a larger estimated richness than memory subsets showed.

The healthy adult donors were HIV-negative and reported no recent acute infections or vaccinations. From CD4+ cells came CD45RA+ naive and CD45RA-negative memory subsets. Germline loops: CDR1 LNHNV, CDR2 YYDKDF (reference sequence). Trimming stripped 5 bases from V and 0 bases from J, with 14 bases between. The CDR3 covers 16 residues. Material: naive CD4+ T cells sorted from blood. Subset here: CD45RA+ positively selected. This TCR came from a man aged 25 to 45 in good health. V gene TRBV15 combines with J gene TRBJ1-3; no firm D call. The chain's CDR3 is CATSPQRTYSGNTIYF. The CDR3 nucleotides are TGTGCCACCAGCCCCCAGAGGACGTACTCTGGAAACACCATATATTTT.